This paragraph reports one TCR beta chain. What it binds is unknown. The data derive from a study of PD-L1 blockade in urothelial cancer. Study-level background: From about 2014, patients received atezolizumab, given as 1,200 mg intravenously every 3 weeks. T cell content in blood samples showed a median of around 150,000. After treatment start, blood was analyzed at 3 weeks (second dose) and at 6 weeks.

Time point in this sample: pretreatment peripheral blood. Germline CDR1 is SGHNT and CDR2 is YENEEA. The V gene lost 5 bases and the J gene lost 4 bases, with 8 bases spanning the gap. The CDR3 has 12 amino acids. Study results and caveats: Tumor-associated blood clones were expanded more by durable-benefit patients at 3 weeks.

TCRdb keeps only in-frame clones here, not all; method: immunoSEQ multiplex PCR. Here the sample spans 130,000 or so clones, about 88% being singletons. The V call is TRBV11-3, the J call TRBJ1-1, with a weak D call TRBD1 (6 bases). Sequenced here: PBMCs, sampled around atezolizumab (anti-PD-L1) treatment. The receptor comes from a man between 45 and 60 years old with urothelial cancer. The CDR3 loop reads CASSIRGTEAFF. CDR3 DNA: TGTGCCAGCAGCATCAGGGGCACTGAAGCTTTCTTT.